These T cell receptor beta chains were read from a single sample in a study of cytomegalovirus exposure and HLA in healthy donors. TCRdb's copy holds only in-frame clones and misses some; the assay was immunoSEQ multiplex PCR. The repertoire consists of about 130,000 clones, with around 70% occurring once and the leading ten covering under 3.5%. The sample consisted of PBMCs. Source of these receptors: a man aged 25-45 years in good health and CMV-seronegative. Both conserved end residues are part of each CDR3. A D gene is named only where the DNA matches it firmly.

>TRBV5-8|TRBD1|TRBJ1-6
CASSKGTVRNSPLHF
>TRBV5-1|NA|TRBJ1-2
CASIPLGGGNYGYTF
>TRBV6-6|NA|TRBJ2-7
CASMGPSWEQYF
>TRBV7-9|NA|TRBJ2-3
CASSSGQIDTQYF
>TRBV7-2|NA|TRBJ2-1
CASSHRDPRVDEQFF
>TRBV25-1|NA|TRBJ1-2
CASMTVNYGYTF
>TRBV7-2|NA|TRBJ1-2
CASSFTNYGYTF
>TRBV9|TRBD1|TRBJ2-5
CASSVAPGQIFQETQYF
>TRBV27|TRBD1|TRBJ1-2
CASSSYRTGGDGYTF
>TRBV28|NA|TRBJ2-7
CASKTDSPYEQYF
>TRBV18|NA|TRBJ2-7
CASSPPSSYEQYF
>TRBV9|TRBD1|TRBJ1-2
CASSIRTGGDYGYTF
>TRBV18|NA|TRBJ1-1
CASSPGGSHQGEAFF
>TRBV10-2|TRBD1|TRBJ2-7
CASTPGDRGPPYEQYF
>TRBV18|NA|TRBJ1-1
CASSPPSFYGEAFF
>TRBV6-1|NA|TRBJ2-2
CASSVSGTGELFF
>TRBV15|TRBD2|TRBJ2-1
CATSRGTSGRREDEQFF